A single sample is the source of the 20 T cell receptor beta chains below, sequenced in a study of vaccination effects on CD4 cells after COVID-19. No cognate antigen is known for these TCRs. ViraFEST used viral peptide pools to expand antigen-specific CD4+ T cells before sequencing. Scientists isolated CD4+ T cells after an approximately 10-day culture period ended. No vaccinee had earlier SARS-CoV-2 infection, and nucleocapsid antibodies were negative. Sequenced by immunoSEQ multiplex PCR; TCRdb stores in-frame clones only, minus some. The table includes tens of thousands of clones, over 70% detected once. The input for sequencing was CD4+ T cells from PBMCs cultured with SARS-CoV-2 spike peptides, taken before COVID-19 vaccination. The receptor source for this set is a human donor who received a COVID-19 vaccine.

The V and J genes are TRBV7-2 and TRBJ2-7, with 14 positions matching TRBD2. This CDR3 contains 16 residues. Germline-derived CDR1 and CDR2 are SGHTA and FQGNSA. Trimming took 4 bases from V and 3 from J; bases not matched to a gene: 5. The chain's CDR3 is CASSSGTSGGLYEQYV. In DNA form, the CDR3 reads TGTGCCAGCAGCTCAGGGACTAGCGGGGGCCTCTACGAGCAGTACGTC.

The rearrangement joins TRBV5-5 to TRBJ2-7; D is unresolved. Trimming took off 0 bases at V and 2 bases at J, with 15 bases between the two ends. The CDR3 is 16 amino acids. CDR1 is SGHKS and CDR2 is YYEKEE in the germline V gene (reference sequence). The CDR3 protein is CASSLGPGAKTYEQYV. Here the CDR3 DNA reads TGTGCCAGCAGCTTGGGGCCAGGAGCTAAAACCTACGAGCAGTACGTC.

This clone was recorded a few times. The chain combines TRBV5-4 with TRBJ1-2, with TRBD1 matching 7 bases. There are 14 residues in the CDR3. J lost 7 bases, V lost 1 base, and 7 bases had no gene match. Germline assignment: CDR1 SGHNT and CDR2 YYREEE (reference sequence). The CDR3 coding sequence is TGTGCCAGCAGCTTGTCTGGAGGGGGCGGTGGCTACACCTTC. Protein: CASSLSGGGGGYTF.

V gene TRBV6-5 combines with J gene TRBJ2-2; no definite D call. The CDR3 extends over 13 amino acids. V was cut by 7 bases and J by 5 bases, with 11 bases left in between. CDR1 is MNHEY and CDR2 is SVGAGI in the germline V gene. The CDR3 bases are TGTGCCAGCAAGGGTCAAGGGACCGGGGAGCTGTTTTTT. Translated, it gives CASKGQGTGELFF.

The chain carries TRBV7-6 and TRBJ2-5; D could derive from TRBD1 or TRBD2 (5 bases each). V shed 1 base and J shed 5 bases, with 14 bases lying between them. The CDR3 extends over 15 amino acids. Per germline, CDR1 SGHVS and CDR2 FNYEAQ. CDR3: CASSLVYGAWETQYF. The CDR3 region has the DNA TGTGCCAGCAGCTTAGTTTACGGGGCTTGGGAGACCCAGTACTTC.

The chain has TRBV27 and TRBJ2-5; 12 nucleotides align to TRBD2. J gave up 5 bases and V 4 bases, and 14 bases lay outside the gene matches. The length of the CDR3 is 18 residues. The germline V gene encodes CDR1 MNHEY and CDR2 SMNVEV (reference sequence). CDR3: CASSSRLAGDTGIETQYF. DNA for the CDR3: TGTGCCAGCAGTTCCAGACTAGCGGGGGACACTGGGATCGAGACCCAGTACTTC.

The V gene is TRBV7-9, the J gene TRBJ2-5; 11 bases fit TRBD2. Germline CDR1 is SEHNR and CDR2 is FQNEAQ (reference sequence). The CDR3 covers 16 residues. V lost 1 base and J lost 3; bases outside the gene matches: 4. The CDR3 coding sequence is TGTGCCAGCAGCTTAGGGCTAGCGGGGGGAAAAGAGACCCAGTACTTC. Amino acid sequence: CASSLGLAGGKETQYF. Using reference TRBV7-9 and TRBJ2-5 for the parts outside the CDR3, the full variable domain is DTGVSQNPRHKITKRGQNVTFRCDPISEHNRLYWYRQTLGQGPEFLTYFQNEAQLEKSRLLSDRFSAERPKGSFSTLEIQRTEQGDSAMYLCASSLGLAGGKETQYFGPGTRLLVL.

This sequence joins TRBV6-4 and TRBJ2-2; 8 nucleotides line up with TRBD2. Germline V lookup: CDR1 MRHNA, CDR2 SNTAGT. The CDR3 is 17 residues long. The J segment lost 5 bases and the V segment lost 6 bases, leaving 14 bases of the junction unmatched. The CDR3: CASRLYSGGVGTGELFF. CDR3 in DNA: TGTGCCAGCAGGCTCTACTCGGGAGGGGTGGGGACCGGGGAGCTGTTTTTT.

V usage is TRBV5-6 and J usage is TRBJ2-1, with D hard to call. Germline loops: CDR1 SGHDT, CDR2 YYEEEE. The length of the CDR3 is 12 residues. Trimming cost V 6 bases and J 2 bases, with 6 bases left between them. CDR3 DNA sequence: TGTGCCAGCATGGGGACCTACAATGAGCAGTTCTTC. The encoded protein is CASMGTYNEQFF. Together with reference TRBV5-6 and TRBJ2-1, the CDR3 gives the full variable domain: DAGVTQSPTHLIKTRGQQVTLRCSPKSGHDTVSWYQQALGQGPQFIFQYYEEEERQRGNFPDRFSGHQFPNYSSELNVNALLLGDSALYLCASMGTYNEQFFGPGTRLTVL.

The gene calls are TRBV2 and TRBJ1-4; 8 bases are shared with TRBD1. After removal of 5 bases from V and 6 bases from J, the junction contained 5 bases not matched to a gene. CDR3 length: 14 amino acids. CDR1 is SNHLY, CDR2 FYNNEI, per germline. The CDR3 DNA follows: TGTGCCAGCAGTCGACAGGGGTGGGATGAAAAACTGTTTTTT. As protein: CASSRQGWDEKLFF.

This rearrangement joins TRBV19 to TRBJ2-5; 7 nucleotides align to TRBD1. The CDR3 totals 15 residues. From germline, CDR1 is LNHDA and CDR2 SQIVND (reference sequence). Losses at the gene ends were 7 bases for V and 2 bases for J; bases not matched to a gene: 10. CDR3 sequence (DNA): TGTGCCAGTATCGCTCCGGACAGGCCTCAAGAGACCCAGTACTTC. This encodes CASIAPDRPQETQYF.

The DNA for the CDR3 is TGTGCCAGCAGTCGTGGTACCCAGGTTACGGGGCAGTACGTC. Its protein is CASSRGTQVTGQYV. The chain joins TRBV6-2 or TRBV6-3 to TRBJ2-7; D is uncertain. The length of the CDR3 is 14 residues. The V end was cut by 5 bases, the J end by 9 bases, with 20 bases between. Germline assignment: CDR1 MNHEY and CDR2 SVGEGT.

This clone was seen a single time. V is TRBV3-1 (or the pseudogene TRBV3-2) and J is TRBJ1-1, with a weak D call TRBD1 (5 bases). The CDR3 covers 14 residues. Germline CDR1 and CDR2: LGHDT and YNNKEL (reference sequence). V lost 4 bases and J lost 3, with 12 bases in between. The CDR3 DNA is TGTGCCAGCAGCCGTGGGGGTTCGGACACTGAAGCTTTCTTT. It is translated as CASSRGGSDTEAFF.

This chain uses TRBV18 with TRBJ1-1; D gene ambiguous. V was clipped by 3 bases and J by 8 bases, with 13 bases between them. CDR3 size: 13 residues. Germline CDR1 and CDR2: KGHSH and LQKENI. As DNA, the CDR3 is TGTGCCAGCTCACCCTCGGACCTGCGGGAAGCTTTCTTT. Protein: CASSPSDLREAFF.

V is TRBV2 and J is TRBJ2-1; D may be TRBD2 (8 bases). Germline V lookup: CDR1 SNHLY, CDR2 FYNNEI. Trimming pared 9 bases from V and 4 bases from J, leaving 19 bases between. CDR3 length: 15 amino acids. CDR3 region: CASIAGTATYNEQFF. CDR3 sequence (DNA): TGTGCCAGTATAGCGGGGACAGCCACATACAATGAGCAGTTCTTC.

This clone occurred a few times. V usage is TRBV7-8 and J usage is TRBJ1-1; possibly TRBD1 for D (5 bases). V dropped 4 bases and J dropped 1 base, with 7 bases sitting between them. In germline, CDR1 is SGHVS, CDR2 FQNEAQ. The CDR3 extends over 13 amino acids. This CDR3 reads CASSYDRNTEAFF. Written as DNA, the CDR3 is TGTGCCAGCAGCTACGACAGGAACACTGAAGCTTTCTTT.

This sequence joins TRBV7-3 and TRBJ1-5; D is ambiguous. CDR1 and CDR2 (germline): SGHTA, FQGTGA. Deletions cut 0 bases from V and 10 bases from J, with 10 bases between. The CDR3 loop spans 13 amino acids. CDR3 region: CASSLTVVTPQHF. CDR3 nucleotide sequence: TGTGCCAGCAGCTTAACAGTTGTGACACCCCAGCATTTT.

CDR3 bases: TGTGCCAGCAGTTCCCCGACGGGCGTGAACACTGAAGCTTTCTTT. This sequence encodes CASSSPTGVNTEAFF. The chain recombines TRBV6-5 with TRBJ1-1; no definite D call. Germline-derived CDR1 and CDR2 are MNHEY and SVGAGI. The V end was cut by 4 bases, the J end by 0 bases, with 12 bases between. This CDR3 has 15 amino acids.

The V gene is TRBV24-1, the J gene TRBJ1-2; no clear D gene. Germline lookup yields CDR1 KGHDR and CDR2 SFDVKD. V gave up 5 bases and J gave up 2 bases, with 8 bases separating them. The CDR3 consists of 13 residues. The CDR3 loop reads CATSAGRNYGYTF. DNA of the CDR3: TGTGCCACCAGTGCGGGCAGGAACTATGGCTACACCTTC.

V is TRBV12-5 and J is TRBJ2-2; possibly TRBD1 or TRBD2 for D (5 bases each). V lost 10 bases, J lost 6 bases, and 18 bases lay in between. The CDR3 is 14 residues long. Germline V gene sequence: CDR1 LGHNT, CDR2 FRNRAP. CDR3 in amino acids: CATARDGRSGELFF. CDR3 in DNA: TGTGCTACCGCCCGGGACGGTCGGTCCGGGGAGCTGTTTTTT.